The clone carrying this T cell receptor (beta chain) was seen at least ten times. Authors' analysis steps: The study built a papillary thyroid cancer distant-metastasis classifier from CDR3 differences across clinicopathological groups. TCRdb called clones again from the PCR reads with MiXCR. The authors' filters were not applied to this entry. Of around 18,000 clones listed, under 30% are singletons. The source of the sample is a study of metastatic and nonmetastatic thyroid tumors. Prior to thyroid surgery, none of the patients had received any treatment. Trimming left V 6 bases short and J 2 bases short, with 12 bases between. Germline CDR1 is KGHSH and CDR2 is LQKENI. The CDR3 is 14 residues long.

Material for sequencing was tumor tissue. V is TRBV18 and J is TRBJ2-3; D remains unclear. This clonotype was obtained from a female donor with papillary thyroid cancer or a benign thyroid nodule (not recorded which). Some clones in this sample may be carry-over from other donors' samples. CDR3 nucleotide sequence: TGTGCCAGCTCTCAACTCGCCTCCACAGATACGCAGTATTTT. Residues: CASSQLASTDTQYF.